A single TCR beta chain is shown here with its context. Germline trimming cut 4 bases from V and 6 bases from J; bases unmatched to any gene: 13. This CDR3 contains 18 residues. Germline V gene lookup returns CDR1 LGHNA and CDR2 YSLEER. Per the authors' pipeline: Amplification of reference gene primers provided the estimated nucleated cell counts. The repertoire was sequenced with immunoSEQ multiplex PCR; TCRdb's copy has only in-frame clones and lacks some. V and J calls and clone size are given by that table; D and trimming were obtained from the DNA. Here the sample spans about 64,000 clones, roughly 91% being singletons. The data were obtained in a study of blood T cell repertoires in COVID-19. Turning to the study itself: The cDNA or gDNA used as material had been derived from T cells, B-cell-depleted T cells, or PBMCs.

The origin of this receptor is a human donor in a cohort sampled during active COVID-19. The chain combines TRBV4-3 with TRBJ1-6; 9 bases are a match to TRBD1. Sequenced sample: peripheral blood. CDR3 region: CASSLLEQGAGGNSPLHF. CDR3 DNA sequence: TGCGCCAGCAGCCTGCTTGAACAGGGGGCAGGGGGTAATTCACCCCTCCACTTT.